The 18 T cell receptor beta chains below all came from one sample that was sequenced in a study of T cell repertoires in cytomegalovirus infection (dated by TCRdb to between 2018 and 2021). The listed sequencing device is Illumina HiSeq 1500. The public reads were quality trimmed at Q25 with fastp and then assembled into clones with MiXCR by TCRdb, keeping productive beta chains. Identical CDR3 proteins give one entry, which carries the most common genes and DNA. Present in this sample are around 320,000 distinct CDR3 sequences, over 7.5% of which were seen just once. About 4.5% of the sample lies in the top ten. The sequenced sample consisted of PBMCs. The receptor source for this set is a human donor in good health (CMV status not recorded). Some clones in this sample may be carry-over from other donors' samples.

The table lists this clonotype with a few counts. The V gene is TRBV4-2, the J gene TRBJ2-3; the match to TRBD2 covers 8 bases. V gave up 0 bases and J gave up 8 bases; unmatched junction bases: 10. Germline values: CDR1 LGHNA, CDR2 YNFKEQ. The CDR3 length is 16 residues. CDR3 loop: CASSQEVAGRLGTQYF. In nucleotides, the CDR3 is TGTGCCAGCAGCCAAGAGGTAGCGGGACGCCTGGGTACGCAGTATTTT.

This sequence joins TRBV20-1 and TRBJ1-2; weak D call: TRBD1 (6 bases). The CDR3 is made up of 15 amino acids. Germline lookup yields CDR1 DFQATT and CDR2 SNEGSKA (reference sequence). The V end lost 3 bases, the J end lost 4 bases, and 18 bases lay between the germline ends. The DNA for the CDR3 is TGCAGTGCTAGTGAGCGGGGGGCGGGGAGCTATGGCTACACCTTC. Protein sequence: CSASERGAGSYGYTF.

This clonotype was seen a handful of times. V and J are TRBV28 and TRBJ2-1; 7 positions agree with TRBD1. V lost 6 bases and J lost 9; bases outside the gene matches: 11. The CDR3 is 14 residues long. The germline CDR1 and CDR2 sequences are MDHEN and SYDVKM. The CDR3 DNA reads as TGTGCCAGCAGCCGACAGGGCCTTGATGGTGAGCAGTTCTTC. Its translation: CASSRQGLDGEQFF.

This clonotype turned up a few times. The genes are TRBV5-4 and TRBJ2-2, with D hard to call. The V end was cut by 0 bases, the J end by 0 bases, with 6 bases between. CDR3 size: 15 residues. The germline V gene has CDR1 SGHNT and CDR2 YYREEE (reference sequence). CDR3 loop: CASSLGVSNTGELFF. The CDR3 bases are TGTGCCAGCAGCTTGGGGGTCTCGAACACCGGGGAGCTGTTTTTT.

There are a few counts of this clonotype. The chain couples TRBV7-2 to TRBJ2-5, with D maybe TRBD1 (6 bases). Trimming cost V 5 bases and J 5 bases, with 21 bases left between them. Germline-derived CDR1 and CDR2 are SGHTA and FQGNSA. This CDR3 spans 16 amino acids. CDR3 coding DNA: TGTGCCAGCAGCGGGGGTGGGGGCGCCGTCCGGGAGACCCAGTACTTC. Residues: CASSGGGGAVRETQYF.

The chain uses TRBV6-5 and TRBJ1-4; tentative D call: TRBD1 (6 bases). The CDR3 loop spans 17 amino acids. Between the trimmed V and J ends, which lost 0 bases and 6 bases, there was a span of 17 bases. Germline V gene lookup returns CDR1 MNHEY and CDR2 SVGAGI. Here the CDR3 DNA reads TGTGCCAGCAGTTACTCGAAATTTGGGACATCGCATGAAAAACTGTTTTTT. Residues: CASSYSKFGTSHEKLFF.

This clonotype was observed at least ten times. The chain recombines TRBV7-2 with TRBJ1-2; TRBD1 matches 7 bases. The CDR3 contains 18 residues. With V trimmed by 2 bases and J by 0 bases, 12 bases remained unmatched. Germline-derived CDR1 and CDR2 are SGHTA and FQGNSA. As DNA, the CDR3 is TGTGCCAGCAGCTTAACCCCTCGCCCGACAGGGTCTAACTATGGCTACACCTTC. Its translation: CASSLTPRPTGSNYGYTF. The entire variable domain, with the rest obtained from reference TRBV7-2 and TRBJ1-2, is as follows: GAGVSQSPSNKVTEKGKDVELRCDPISGHTALYWYRQSLGQGLEFLIYFQGNSAPDKSGLPSDRFSAERTGGSVSTLTIQRTQQEDSAVYLCASSLTPRPTGSNYGYTFGSGTRLTVV.

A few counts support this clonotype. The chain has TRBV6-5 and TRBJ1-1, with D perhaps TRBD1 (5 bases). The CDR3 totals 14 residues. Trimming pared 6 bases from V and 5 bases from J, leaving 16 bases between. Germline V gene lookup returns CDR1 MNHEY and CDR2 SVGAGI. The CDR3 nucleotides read TGTGCCAGCAGCCCATCAGGGACGAGAACTGAAGCTTTCTTT. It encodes CASSPSGTRTEAFF.

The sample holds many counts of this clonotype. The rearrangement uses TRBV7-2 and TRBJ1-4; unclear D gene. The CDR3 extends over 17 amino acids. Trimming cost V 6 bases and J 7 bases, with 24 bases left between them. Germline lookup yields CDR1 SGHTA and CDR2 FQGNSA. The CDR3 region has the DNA TGTGCCAGCAGTTACACGAGGAACCTGGGAGCAAGTGAAAAACTGTTTTTT. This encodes CASSYTRNLGASEKLFF.

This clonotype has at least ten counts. The CDR3 DNA reads TGTGCCAGCAGTTTTGGTGACAGGGTTTTAAGTGAAAAACTGTTTTTT. Its translation is CASSFGDRVLSEKLFF. The V call is TRBV12-3 or TRBV12-4, the J call TRBJ1-4; 7 nucleotides line up with TRBD1. The CDR3 has 16 residues. The V segment lost 3 bases and the J segment 7 bases; nucleotides outside the gene matches: 11.

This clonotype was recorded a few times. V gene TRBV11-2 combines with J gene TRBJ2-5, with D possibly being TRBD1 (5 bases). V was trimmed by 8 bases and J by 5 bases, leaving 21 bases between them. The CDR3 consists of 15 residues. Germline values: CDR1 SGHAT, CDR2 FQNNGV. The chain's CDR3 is CASAIGNRRVETQYF. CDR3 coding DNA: TGTGCCAGCGCCATAGGAAACCGCAGGGTTGAGACCCAGTACTTC. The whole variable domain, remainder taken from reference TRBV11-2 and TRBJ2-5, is EAGVAQSPRYKIIEKRQSVAFWCNPISGHATLYWYQQILGQGPKLLIQFQNNGVVDDSQLPKDRFSAERLKGVDSTLKIQPAKLEDSAVYLCASAIGNRRVETQYFGPGTRLLVL.

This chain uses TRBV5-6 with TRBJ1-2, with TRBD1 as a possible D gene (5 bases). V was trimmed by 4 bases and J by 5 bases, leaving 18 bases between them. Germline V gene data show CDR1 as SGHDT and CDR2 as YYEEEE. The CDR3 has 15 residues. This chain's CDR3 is CASSPIGGKGYGYTF. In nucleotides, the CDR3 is TGTGCCAGCAGCCCCATCGGGGGGAAAGGGTATGGCTACACCTTC.

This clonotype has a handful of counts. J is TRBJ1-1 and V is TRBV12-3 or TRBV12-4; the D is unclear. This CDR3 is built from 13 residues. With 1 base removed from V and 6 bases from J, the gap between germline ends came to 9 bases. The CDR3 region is CASSLEMAAEAFF. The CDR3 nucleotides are TGTGCCAGCAGTTTAGAGATGGCGGCTGAAGCTTTCTTT.

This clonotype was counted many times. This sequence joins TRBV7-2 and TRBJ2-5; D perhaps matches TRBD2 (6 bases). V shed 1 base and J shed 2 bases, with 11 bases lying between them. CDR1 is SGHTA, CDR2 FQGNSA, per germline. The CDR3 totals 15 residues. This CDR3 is CASSLVTGRQETQYF. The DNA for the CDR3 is TGTGCCAGCAGCTTAGTGACGGGGAGGCAAGAGACCCAGTACTTC.

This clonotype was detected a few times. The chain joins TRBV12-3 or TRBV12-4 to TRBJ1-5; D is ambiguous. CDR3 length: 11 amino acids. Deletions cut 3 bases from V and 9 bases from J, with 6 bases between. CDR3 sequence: CASSLSGPQHF. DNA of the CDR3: TGTGCCAGCAGTTTGAGTGGGCCCCAGCATTTT.

This CDR3 reads CASSYRNSNQPQHF. DNA of the CDR3: TGTGCCAGCAGCTACAGGAATAGCAATCAGCCCCAGCATTTT. The V and J genes are TRBV27 and TRBJ1-5, with a weak D call TRBD1 (5 bases). V was shortened by 6 bases and J by 0 bases, with 9 bases between the two germline ends. Germline values: CDR1 MNHEY, CDR2 SMNVEV (reference sequence). This CDR3 comprises 14 residues.

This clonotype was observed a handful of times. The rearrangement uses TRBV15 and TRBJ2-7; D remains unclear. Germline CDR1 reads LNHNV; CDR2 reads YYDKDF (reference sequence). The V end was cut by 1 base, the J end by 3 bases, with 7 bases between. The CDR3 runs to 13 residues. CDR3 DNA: TGTGCCACCAGCAGAGGGGTCCTCTACGAGCAGTACTTC. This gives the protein CATSRGVLYEQYF.

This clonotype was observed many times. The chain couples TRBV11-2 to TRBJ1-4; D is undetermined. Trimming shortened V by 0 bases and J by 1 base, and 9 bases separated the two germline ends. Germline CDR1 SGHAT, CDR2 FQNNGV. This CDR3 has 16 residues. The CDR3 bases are TGTGCCAGCAGCTTAGATGGCAGCCAAACTAATGAAAAACTGTTTTTT. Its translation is CASSLDGSQTNEKLFF.